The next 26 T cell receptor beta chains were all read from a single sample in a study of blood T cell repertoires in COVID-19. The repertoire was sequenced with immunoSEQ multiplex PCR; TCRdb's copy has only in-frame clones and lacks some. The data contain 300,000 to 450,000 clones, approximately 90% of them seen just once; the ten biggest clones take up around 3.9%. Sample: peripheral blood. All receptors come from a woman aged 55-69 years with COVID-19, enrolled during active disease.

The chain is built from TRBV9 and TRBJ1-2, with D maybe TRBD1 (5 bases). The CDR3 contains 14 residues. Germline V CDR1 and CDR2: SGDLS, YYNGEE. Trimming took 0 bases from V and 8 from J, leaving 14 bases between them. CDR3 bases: TGTGCCAGCAGCGTAGTATCGGGGGTGGCAGGCTACACCTTC. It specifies CASSVVSGVAGYTF.

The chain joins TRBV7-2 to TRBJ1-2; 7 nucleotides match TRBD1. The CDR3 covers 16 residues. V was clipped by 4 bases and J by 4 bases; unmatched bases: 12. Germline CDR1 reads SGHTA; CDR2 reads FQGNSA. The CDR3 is CASSSRAGDRAYGYTF. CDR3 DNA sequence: TGTGCCAGCAGCTCCAGAGCGGGGGACAGAGCCTATGGCTACACCTTC.

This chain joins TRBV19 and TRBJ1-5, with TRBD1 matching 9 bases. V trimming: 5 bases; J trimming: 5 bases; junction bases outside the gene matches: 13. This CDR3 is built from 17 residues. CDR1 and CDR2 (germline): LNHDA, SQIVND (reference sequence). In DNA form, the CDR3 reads TGTGCCAGTAGTCACCGGGACAGGGCACCCGAACATCAGCCCCAGCATTTT. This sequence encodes CASSHRDRAPEHQPQHF. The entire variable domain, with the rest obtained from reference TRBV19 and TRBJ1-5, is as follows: DGGITQSPKYLFRKEGQNVTLSCEQNLNHDAMYWYRQDPGQGLRLIYYSQIVNDFQKGDIAEGYSVSREKKESFPLTVTSAQKNPTAFYLCASSHRDRAPEHQPQHFGDGTRLSIL.

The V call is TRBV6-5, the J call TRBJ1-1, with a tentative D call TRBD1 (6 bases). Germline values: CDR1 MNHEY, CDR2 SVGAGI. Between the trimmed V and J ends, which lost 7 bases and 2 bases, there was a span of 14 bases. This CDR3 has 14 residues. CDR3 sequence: CASKKDRGNTEAFF. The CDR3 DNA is TGTGCCAGCAAGAAGGACAGAGGAAACACTGAAGCTTTCTTT.

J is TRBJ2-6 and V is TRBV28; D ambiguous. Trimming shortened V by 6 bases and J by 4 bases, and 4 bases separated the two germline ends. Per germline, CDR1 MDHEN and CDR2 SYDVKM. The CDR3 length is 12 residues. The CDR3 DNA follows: TGTGCCAGCAGGGGCGGGGCCAACGTCCTGACTTTC. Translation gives CASRGGANVLTF.

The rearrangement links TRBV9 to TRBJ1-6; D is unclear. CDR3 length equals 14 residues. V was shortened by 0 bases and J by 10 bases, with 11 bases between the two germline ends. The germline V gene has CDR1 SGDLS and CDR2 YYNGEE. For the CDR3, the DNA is TGTGCCAGCAGCGTAGCCGGGGAAGGATCACCCCTCCACTTT. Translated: CASSVAGEGSPLHF.

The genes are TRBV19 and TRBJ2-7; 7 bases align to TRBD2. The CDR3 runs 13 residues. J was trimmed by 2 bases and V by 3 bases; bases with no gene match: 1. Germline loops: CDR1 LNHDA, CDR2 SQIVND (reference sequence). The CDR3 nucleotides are TGTGCCAGTAGTATCCGGGAGGCCTACGAGCAGTACTTC. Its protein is CASSIREAYEQYF.

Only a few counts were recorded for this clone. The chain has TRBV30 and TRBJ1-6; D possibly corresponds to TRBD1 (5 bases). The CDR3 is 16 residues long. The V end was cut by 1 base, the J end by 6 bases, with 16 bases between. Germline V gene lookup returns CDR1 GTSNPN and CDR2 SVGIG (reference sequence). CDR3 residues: CAWSAKVRTSNSPLHF. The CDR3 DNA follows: TGTGCCTGGAGTGCCAAAGTCCGGACATCTAATTCACCCCTCCACTTT. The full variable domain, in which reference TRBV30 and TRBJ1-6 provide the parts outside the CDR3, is SQTIHQWPATLVQPVGSPLSLECTVEGTSNPNLYWYRQAAGRGLQLLFYSVGIGQISSEVPQNLSASRPQDRQFILSSKKLLLSDSGFYLCAWSAKVRTSNSPLHFGNGTRLTVT.

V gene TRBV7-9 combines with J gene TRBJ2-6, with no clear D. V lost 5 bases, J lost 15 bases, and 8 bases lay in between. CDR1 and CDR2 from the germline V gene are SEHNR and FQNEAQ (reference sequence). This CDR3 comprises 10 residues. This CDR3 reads CASSPIALTF. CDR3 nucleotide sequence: TGTGCCAGCAGCCCCATAGCCCTGACTTTC.

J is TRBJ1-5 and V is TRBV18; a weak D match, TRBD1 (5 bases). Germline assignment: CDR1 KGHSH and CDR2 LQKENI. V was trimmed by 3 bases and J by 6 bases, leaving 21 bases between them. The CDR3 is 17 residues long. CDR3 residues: CASSPLPRGGFGQPQHF. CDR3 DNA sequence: TGTGCCAGCTCACCCCTGCCACGGGGGGGGTTCGGTCAGCCCCAGCATTTT. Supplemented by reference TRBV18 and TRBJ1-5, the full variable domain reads NAGVMQNPRHLVRRRGQEARLRCSPMKGHSHVYWYRQLPEEGLKFMVYLQKENIIDESGMPKERFSAEFPKEGPSILRIQQVVRGDSAAYFCASSPLPRGGFGQPQHFGDGTRLSIL.

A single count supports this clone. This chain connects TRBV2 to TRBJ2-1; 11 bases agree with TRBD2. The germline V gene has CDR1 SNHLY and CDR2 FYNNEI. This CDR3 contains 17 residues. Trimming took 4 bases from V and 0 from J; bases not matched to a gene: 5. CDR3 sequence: CASSVPTSGVSYNEQFF. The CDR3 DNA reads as TGTGCCAGCAGTGTTCCGACTAGCGGGGTCTCCTACAATGAGCAGTTCTTC.

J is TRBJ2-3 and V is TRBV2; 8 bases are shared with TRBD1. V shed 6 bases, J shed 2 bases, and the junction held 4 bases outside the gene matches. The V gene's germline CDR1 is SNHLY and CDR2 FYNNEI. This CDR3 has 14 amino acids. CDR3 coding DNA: TGTGCCAGCAGCGACAGGGGCGCCACAGATACGCAGTATTTT. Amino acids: CASSDRGATDTQYF.

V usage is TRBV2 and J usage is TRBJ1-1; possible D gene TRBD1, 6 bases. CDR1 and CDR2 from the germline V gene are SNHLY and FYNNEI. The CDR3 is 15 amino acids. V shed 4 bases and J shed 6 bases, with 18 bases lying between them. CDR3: CASSGPPGQIAEAFF. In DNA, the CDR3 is TGTGCCAGCAGTGGCCCGCCCGGACAGATCGCTGAAGCTTTCTTT.

The CDR3 region has the DNA TGTGCCAGCAGTACCAACAGGGGGCAGAGGGACACTGAAGCTTTCTTT. Residues: CASSTNRGQRDTEAFF. The chain recombines TRBV6-2 or TRBV6-3 with TRBJ1-1; 9 positions agree with TRBD1. The CDR3 length is 16 residues. Germline-derived CDR1 and CDR2 are MNHEY and SVGEGT. The trim removed 5 bases at V and 3 bases at J, leaving 10 bases unmatched.

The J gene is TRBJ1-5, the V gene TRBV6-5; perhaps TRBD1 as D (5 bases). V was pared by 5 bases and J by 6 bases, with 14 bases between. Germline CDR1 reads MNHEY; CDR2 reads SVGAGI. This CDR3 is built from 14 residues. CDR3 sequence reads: CASSKDQGCQPQHF. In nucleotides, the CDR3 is TGTGCCAGCAGTAAGGACCAGGGTTGTCAGCCCCAGCATTTT.

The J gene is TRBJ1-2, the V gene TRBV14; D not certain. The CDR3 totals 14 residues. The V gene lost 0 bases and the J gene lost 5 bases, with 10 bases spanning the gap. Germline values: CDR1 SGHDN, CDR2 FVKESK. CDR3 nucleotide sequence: TGTGCCAGCAGCCAAGATTACGGGATGTATGGCTACACCTTC. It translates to CASSQDYGMYGYTF.

The CDR3 nucleotides are TGTGCCAGCAGCGTAGAGGCCCCCAGAGGCTATTCACCCCTCCACTTT. Translation gives CASSVEAPRGYSPLHF. The chain uses TRBV9 and TRBJ1-6; D is ambiguous. CDR1 and CDR2 from the germline V gene are SGDLS and YYNGEE. This CDR3 comprises 16 residues. Trimming removed 0 bases from V and 8 bases from J, with 15 bases in between.

DNA for the CDR3: TGCGCCAGCAGCTTGGGAAGCGTAGGAGACTACGAGCAGTACTTC. It is translated as CASSLGSVGDYEQYF. This rearrangement joins TRBV5-1 to TRBJ2-7; no clear D. The CDR3 is made up of 15 amino acids. Germline loops: CDR1 SGHRS, CDR2 YFSETQ. V was pared by 0 bases and J by 3 bases, with 13 bases between.

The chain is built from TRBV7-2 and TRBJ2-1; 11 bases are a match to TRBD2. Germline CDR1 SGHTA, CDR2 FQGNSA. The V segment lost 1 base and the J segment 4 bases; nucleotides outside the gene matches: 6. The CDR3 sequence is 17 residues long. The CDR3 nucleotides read TGTGCCAGCAGCTTAGTTGGGCTAGCGGGGGGATACAATGAGCAGTTCTTC. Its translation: CASSLVGLAGGYNEQFF.

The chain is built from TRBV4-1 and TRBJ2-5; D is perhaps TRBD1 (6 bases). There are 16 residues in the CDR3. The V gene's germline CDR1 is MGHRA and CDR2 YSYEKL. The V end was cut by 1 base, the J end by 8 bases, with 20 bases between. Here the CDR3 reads CASSQGLGTQYSTQYF. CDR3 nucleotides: TGCGCCAGCAGCCAAGGCCTCGGGACACAATATTCCACCCAGTACTTC.

The CDR3 sequence is CASSPRGIGELFF. The CDR3 DNA reads as TGTGCCAGCTCACCAAGGGGGATCGGGGAGCTGTTTTTT. The chain joins TRBV18 to TRBJ2-2, with D possibly matching TRBD1 (6 bases). The CDR3 consists of 13 residues. The germline CDR1 and CDR2 sequences are KGHSH and LQKENI. Trimming cost V 2 bases and J 7 bases, with 8 bases left between them.

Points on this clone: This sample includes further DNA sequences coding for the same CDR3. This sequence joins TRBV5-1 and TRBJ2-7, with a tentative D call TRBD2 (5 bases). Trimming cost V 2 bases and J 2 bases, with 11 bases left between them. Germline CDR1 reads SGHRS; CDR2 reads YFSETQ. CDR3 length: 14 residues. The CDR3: CASSLYPGTYEQYF. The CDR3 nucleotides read TGCGCCAGCAGCTTATACCCGGGGACCTACGAGCAGTACTTC.

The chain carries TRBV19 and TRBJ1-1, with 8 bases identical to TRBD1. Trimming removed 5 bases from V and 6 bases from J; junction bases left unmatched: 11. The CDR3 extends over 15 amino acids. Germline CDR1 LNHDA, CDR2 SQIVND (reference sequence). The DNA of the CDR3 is TGTGCCAGTAGTGAGCTCCAGGACAGGGTACCTGAAGCTTTCTTT. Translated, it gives CASSELQDRVPEAFF.

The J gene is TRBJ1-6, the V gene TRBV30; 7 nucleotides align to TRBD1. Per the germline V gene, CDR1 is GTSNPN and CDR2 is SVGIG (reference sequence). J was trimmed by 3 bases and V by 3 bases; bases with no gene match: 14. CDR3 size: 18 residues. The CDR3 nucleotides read TGTGCCTGGAGCGGAGGGGGCAATTGGGGGAACTATAATTCACCCCTCCACTTT. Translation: CAWSGGGNWGNYNSPLHF.

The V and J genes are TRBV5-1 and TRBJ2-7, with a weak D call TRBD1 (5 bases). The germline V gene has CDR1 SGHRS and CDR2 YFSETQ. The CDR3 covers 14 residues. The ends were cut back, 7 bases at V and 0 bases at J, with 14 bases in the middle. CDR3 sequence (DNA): TGCGCCAGCGCCGTTGACAGCAGCTCCTACGAGCAGTACTTC. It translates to CASAVDSSSYEQYF.

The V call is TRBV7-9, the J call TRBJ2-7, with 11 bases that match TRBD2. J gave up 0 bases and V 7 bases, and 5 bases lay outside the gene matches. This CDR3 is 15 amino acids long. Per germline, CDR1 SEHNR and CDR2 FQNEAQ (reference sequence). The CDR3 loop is CASTSGTSGSYEQYF. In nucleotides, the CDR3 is TGTGCCAGCACCTCCGGGACTAGCGGCTCCTACGAGCAGTACTTC.